The 20 T cell receptor beta chains below come from one sample, sequenced in a study of T-cell reconstitution after alpha-beta-depleted transplantation in children. Unique molecular identifiers were incorporated during preparation of the TCRbeta library. TCRdb used MiXCR to reprocess the PCR reads, holding one entry per CDR3 protein. This sample yields 450,000 to 550,000 distinct CDR3 sequences, of which about an eighth are seen a single time; 13% to 15% belongs to the top ten. Sequencing was performed on PBMCs, mostly from graft donor cells, taken 180 days after TCRalphabeta/CD19-depleted stem cell transplant. All receptors come from a female patient aged 2 to 10 who had a stem cell transplant for aplastic anemia, so the T cells may come from the graft donor.

In nucleotides, the CDR3 is TGTGCCAGCAGTTTCCCACAGGGTCGGCGCAATCAGCCCCAGCATTTT. Translated, it gives CASSFPQGRRNQPQHF. The gene calls are TRBV28 and TRBJ1-5, with D possibly TRBD1 on 6 matching bases. CDR1 and CDR2 from the germline V gene are MDHEN and SYDVKM. Trimming cost V 3 bases and J 2 bases, with 14 bases left between them. The CDR3 runs to 16 residues.

This clonotype was observed a few times. The gene calls are TRBV7-8 and TRBJ2-7; the match to TRBD2 covers 10 bases. The CDR3 extends over 15 amino acids. Germline loops: CDR1 SGHVS, CDR2 FQNEAQ. Trimming took 3 bases from V and 3 from J; bases not matched to a gene: 5. The CDR3 bases are TGTGCCAGCAGCTTGACCTCTAGCGGGAGCTACGAGCAGTACTTC. Protein sequence: CASSLTSSGSYEQYF.

Many counts were recorded for this clonotype. V gene TRBV28 combines with J gene TRBJ2-2; the match to TRBD1 covers 9 bases. CDR1 is MDHEN and CDR2 is SYDVKM in the germline V gene. Trimming removed 5 bases from V and 6 bases from J; junction bases left unmatched: 7. The CDR3 extends over 15 amino acids. For the CDR3, the DNA is TGTGCCAGCAGTGACGAAGGACAGGGGCCCGGGGAGCTGTTTTTT. Amino acid sequence: CASSDEGQGPGELFF.

This clonotype was detected once. The chain employs TRBV2 and TRBJ2-2; TRBD2 aligns across 9 bases. The germline CDR1 and CDR2 sequences are SNHLY and FYNNEI. Germline trimming cut 11 bases from V and 1 base from J; bases unmatched to any gene: 17. This CDR3 contains 18 residues. CDR3 protein: CAFVNPILAGKNTGELFF. The CDR3 DNA follows: TGTGCCTTCGTCAACCCGATTCTAGCGGGGAAGAACACCGGGGAGCTGTTTTTT.

The chain combines TRBV4-3 with TRBJ1-2; D gene ambiguous. The length of the CDR3 is 16 residues. The V and J ends lost 0 bases and 4 bases respectively, with 15 bases between them. Germline lookup yields CDR1 LGHNA and CDR2 YSLEER. The chain's CDR3 is CASSQEDFAGIYGYTF. The CDR3 DNA sequence: TGCGCCAGCAGCCAAGAAGATTTTGCGGGGATCTATGGCTACACCTTC.

The chain couples TRBV28 to TRBJ1-5, with unresolved D. Germline-derived CDR1 and CDR2 are MDHEN and SYDVKM. Trimming took 2 bases from V and 7 from J, leaving 9 bases between them. The CDR3 consists of 13 residues. CDR3 loop: CASSLNGRQPQHF. The CDR3 region has the DNA TGTGCCAGCAGTTTAAACGGGCGGCAGCCCCAGCATTTT.

The chain joins TRBV29-1 to TRBJ1-2; D is ambiguous. Trimming pared 3 bases from V and 0 bases from J, leaving 17 bases between. The germline gives CDR1 SQVTM, CDR2 ANQGSEA. The CDR3 covers 16 residues. The CDR3 DNA follows: TGCAGCGTTGAGGGTGGCGCACTTCAAGCTAACTATGGCTACACCTTC. This gives the protein CSVEGGALQANYGYTF.

The sample holds one count of this clonotype. A read error may be the cause here, since a much bigger clone is one base away. The CDR3 region has the DNA TGTGCCAGCAGCCACTCCATAGCGGATACGCAGTATTTT. This codes for CASSHSIADTQYF. The J gene is TRBJ2-3, the V gene TRBV6-2 or TRBV6-3, with D maybe TRBD2 (5 bases). Trimming shortened V by 6 bases and J by 6 bases, and 13 bases separated the two germline ends. The CDR3 runs 13 residues. Germline V gene sequence: CDR1 MNHEY, CDR2 SVGEGT.

This clonotype was observed a few times. CDR3 bases: TGTGCCAGCAGTTACTTTTGGGGACAGGGGGCGCAAAATGAGCAGTTCTTC. Translating it yields CASSYFWGQGAQNEQFF. The chain carries TRBV6-5 and TRBJ2-1, with 12 bases aligning to TRBD1. Looked up from germline, CDR1 is MNHEY and CDR2 is SVGAGI. Trimming at V came to 1 base and at J to 7 bases, leaving 8 bases not matched to a gene. The CDR3 has 17 residues.

A single count supports this clonotype. The rearrangement joins TRBV15 to TRBJ2-7; TRBD2 aligns across 8 bases. V lost 1 base to trimming and J lost 2 bases; unmatched junction nucleotides: 4. Germline V gives CDR1 LNHNV, CDR2 YYDKDF (reference sequence). This CDR3 has 15 residues. CDR3 nucleotides: TGTGCCACCAGCAGAGCCAAGCGGGAGCCCTACGAGCAGTACTTC. This encodes CATSRAKREPYEQYF.

This chain uses TRBV27 with TRBJ2-6; D possibly corresponds to TRBD1 (5 bases). Trimming took off 6 bases at V and 0 bases at J, with 9 bases between the two ends. From germline, CDR1 is MNHEY and CDR2 SMNVEV (reference sequence). This CDR3 is 15 amino acids long. The CDR3 region is CASRGHNSGANVLTF. CDR3 in DNA: TGTGCCAGCAGAGGACACAACTCTGGGGCCAACGTCCTGACTTTC. The variable domain in full, completed from reference TRBV27 and TRBJ2-6, reads EAQVTQNPRYLITVTGKKLTVTCSQNMNHEYMSWYRQDPGLGLRQIYYSMNVEVTDKGDVPEGYKVSRKEKRNFPLILESPSPNQTSLYFCASRGHNSGANVLTFGAGSRLTVL.

The rearrangement joins TRBV28 to TRBJ1-5, with TRBD1 identical over 10 bases. Germline values: CDR1 MDHEN, CDR2 SYDVKM. Trimming took 5 bases from V and 7 from J; bases not matched to a gene: 11. CDR3 length: 16 amino acids. The CDR3: CASSPGGTGVGQPQHF. CDR3 DNA sequence: TGTGCCAGCAGTCCCGGGGGGACAGGGGTCGGCCAGCCCCAGCATTTT. The full variable domain, completed using reference TRBV28 and TRBJ1-5, is DVKVTQSSRYLVKRTGEKVFLECVQDMDHENMFWYRQDPGLGLRLIYFSYDVKMKEKGDIPEGYSVSREKKERFSLILESASTNQTSMYLCASSPGGTGVGQPQHFGDGTRLSIL.

The chain links TRBV7-2 to TRBJ2-7; D unresolved. V lost 0 bases to trimming and J lost 2 bases, with 8 bases between them. The CDR3 is 14 residues long. Germline V gene sequence: CDR1 SGHTA, CDR2 FQGNSA. Here the CDR3 reads CASSLASAAYEQYF. Written as DNA, the CDR3 is TGTGCCAGCAGCTTAGCGTCGGCAGCCTACGAGCAGTACTTC.

The chain joins TRBV5-5 to TRBJ1-1; 10 bases fit TRBD1. Trimming took 4 bases from V and 0 from J; bases not matched to a gene: 9. The CDR3 has 17 residues. The V gene's germline CDR1 is SGHKS and CDR2 YYEKEE (reference sequence). This chain's CDR3 is CASSPLGQGRVNTEAFF. CDR3 bases: TGTGCCAGCAGCCCCCTGGGACAGGGGCGCGTGAACACTGAAGCTTTCTTT.

The chain joins TRBV5-1 to TRBJ2-1, with TRBD2 matching 13 bases. V was clipped by 3 bases and J by 4 bases; unmatched bases: 13. The germline V gene encodes CDR1 SGHRS and CDR2 YFSETQ. The CDR3 is 19 residues long. CDR3 loop: CASSWREGTSGKAYNEQFF. The DNA of the CDR3 is TGCGCCAGCAGCTGGAGGGAGGGGACTAGCGGGAAGGCGTACAATGAGCAGTTCTTC.

The V call is TRBV6-1, the J call TRBJ1-5; 9 bases agree with TRBD1. The CDR3 covers 14 residues. Trimming at V came to 6 bases and at J to 7 bases, leaving 7 bases not matched to a gene. CDR1 and CDR2 (germline): MNHNS, SASEGT. CDR3 bases: TGTGCCAGCAGAAGGGACAGGGTTCACCAGCCCCAGCATTTT. Amino acids: CASRRDRVHQPQHF.

V and J are TRBV20-1 and TRBJ1-2; D is undetermined. Germline V CDR1 and CDR2: DFQATT, SNEGSKA (reference sequence). The CDR3 is 12 residues long. Trimming cost V 6 bases and J 4 bases, with 12 bases left between them. The CDR3 loop reads CSARGVGYGYTF. CDR3 bases: TGCAGTGCCCGGGGAGTTGGCTATGGCTACACCTTC.

The gene calls are TRBV12-3 or TRBV12-4 and TRBJ2-5; D is possibly TRBD1 (6 bases). This CDR3 is built from 15 residues. The V gene lost 5 bases and the J gene lost 4 bases, with 17 bases spanning the gap. The CDR3 spells CASSERQARGETQYF. As DNA, the CDR3 is TGTGCCAGCAGTGAACGACAGGCCCGAGGAGAGACCCAGTACTTC.

This clonotype was detected many times. The gene calls are TRBV28 and TRBJ2-7; 8 positions match TRBD1. Germline V lookup: CDR1 MDHEN, CDR2 SYDVKM. Trimming took 5 bases from V and 5 from J; bases not matched to a gene: 11. The CDR3 contains 15 residues. The CDR3 spells CASSIQGKGQDEQYF. The CDR3 coding sequence is TGTGCCAGCAGTATACAGGGAAAGGGACAGGACGAGCAGTACTTC.

This clonotype was seen at least ten times. This chain uses TRBV12-3 or TRBV12-4 with TRBJ2-4; either TRBD1 or TRBD2 may fit D (5 bases each). The V gene lost 10 bases and the J gene lost 6 bases, with 28 bases spanning the gap. The CDR3 has 17 amino acids. CDR3 nucleotides: TGTGCCACCCGCCTAGGGCAGGGACGGTGGGGACGAAACATTCAGTACTTC. Its translation is CATRLGQGRWGRNIQYF.